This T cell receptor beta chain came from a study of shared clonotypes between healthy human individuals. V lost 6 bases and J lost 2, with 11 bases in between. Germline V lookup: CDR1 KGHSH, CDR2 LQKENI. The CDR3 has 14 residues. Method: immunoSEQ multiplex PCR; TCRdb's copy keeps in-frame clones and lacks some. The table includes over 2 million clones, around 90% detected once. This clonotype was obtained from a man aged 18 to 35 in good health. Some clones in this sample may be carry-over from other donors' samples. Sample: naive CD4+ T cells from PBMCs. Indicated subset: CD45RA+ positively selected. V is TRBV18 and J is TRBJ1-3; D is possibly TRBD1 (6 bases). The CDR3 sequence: CASSLGQPGNTIYF. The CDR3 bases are TGTGCCAGCTCCCTAGGACAGCCTGGAAACACCATATATTTT. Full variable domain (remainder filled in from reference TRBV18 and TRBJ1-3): NAGVMQNPRHLVRRRGQEARLRCSPMKGHSHVYWYRQLPEEGLKFMVYLQKENIIDESGMPKERFSAEFPKEGPSILRIQQVVRGDSAAYFCASSLGQPGNTIYFGEGSWLTVV.